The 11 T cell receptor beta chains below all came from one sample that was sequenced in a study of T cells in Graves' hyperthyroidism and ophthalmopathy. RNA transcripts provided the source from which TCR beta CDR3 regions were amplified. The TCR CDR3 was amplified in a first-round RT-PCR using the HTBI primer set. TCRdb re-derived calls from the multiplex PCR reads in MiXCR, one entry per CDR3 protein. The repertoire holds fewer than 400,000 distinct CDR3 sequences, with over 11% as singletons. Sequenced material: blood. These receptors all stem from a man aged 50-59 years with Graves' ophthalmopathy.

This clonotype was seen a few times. Here the CDR3 reads CASRPTGGVNQPQHF. CDR3 DNA sequence: TGTGCCAGCAGACCTACAGGAGGGGTCAATCAGCCCCAGCATTTT. The chain has TRBV27 and TRBJ1-5, with a tentative D call TRBD1 (5 bases). Trimming removed 6 bases at V and 3 bases at J, with 15 bases between. The CDR3 sequence is 15 residues long. The germline V gene has CDR1 MNHEY and CDR2 SMNVEV (reference sequence).

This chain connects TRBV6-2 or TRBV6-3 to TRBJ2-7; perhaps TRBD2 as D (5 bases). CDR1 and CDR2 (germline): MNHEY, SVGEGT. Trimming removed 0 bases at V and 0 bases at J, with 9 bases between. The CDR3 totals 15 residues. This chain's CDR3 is CASSYSTRSSYEQYF. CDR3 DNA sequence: TGTGCCAGCAGTTACTCCACTAGGAGCTCCTACGAGCAGTACTTC.

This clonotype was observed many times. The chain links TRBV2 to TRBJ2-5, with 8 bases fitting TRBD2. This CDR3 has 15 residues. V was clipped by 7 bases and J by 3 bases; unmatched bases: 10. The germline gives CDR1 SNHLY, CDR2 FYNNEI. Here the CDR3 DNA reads TGTGCCAGCATTAAGCGGGAGTATCCGGAAGAGACCCAGTACTTC. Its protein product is CASIKREYPEETQYF. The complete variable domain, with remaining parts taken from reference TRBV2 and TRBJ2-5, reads EPEVTQTPSHQVTQMGQEVILRCVPISNHLYFYWYRQILGQKVEFLVSFYNNEISEKSEIFDDQFSVERPDGSNFTLKIRSTKLEDSAMYFCASIKREYPEETQYFGPGTRLLVL.

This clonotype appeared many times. CDR3 DNA sequence: TGTGCCAGCAGTGACAGGGGACATAGCACAGATACGCAGTATTTT. Translated, it gives CASSDRGHSTDTQYF. This chain links TRBV25-1 with TRBJ2-3; perhaps TRBD1 as D (6 bases). CDR1 is MGHDK, CDR2 SYGVNS, per germline. The CDR3 covers 15 residues. Deletions cut 3 bases from V and 0 bases from J, with 10 bases between.

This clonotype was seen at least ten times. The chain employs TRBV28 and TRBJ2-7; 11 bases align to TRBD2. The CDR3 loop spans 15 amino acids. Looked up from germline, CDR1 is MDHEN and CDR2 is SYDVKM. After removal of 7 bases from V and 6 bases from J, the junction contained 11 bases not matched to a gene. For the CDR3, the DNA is TGTGCCAGCACCTCCCCTTTAGCGGGAGGGCTCGAGCAGTACTTC. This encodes CASTSPLAGGLEQYF.

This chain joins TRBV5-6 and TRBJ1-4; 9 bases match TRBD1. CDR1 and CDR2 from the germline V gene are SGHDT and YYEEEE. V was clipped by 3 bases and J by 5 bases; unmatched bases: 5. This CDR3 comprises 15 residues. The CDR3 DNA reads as TGTGCCAGCAGCTCGGGACAGGGAAAGAATGAAAAACTGTTTTTT. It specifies CASSSGQGKNEKLFF.

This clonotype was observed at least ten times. CDR3 sequence: CASIGAPRVYEQYF. The DNA of the CDR3 is TGTGCCAGCATAGGTGCGCCTAGAGTATACGAGCAGTACTTC. The genes are TRBV2 and TRBJ2-7; no firm D call. This CDR3 has 14 residues. Trimming shortened V by 7 bases and J by 4 bases, and 17 bases separated the two germline ends. Per the germline V gene, CDR1 is SNHLY and CDR2 is FYNNEI.

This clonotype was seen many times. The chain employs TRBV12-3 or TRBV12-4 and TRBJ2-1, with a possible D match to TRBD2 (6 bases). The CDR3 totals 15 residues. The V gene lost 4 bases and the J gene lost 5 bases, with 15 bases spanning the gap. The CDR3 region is CASSSALAADNEQFF. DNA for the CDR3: TGTGCCAGCAGTTCGGCATTAGCGGCGGACAATGAGCAGTTCTTC.

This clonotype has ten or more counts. This CDR3 reads CASSGLNTGELFF. For the CDR3, the DNA is TGTGCCAGCAGCGGTCTTAACACCGGGGAGCTGTTTTTT. The chain recombines TRBV2 with TRBJ2-2; D remains unclear. V lost 6 bases and J 2 bases, leaving 7 bases between the germline ends. The CDR3 loop spans 13 amino acids. Germline assignment: CDR1 SNHLY and CDR2 FYNNEI.

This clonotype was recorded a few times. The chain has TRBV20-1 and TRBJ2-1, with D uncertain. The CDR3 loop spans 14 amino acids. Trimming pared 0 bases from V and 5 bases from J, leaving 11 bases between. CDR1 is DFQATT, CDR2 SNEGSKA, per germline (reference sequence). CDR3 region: CSARDWQSNNEQFF. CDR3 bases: TGCAGTGCTAGAGATTGGCAGTCGAACAATGAGCAGTTCTTC.

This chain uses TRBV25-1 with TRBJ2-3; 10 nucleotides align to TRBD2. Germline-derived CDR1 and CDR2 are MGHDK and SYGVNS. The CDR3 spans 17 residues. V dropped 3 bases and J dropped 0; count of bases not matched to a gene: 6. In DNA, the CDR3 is TGTGCCAGCAGTGATCCTAGCGGGGGACCTAGCACAGATACGCAGTATTTT. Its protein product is CASSDPSGGPSTDTQYF.